Listed below are T cell receptor beta chains from one sample, sequenced in a study of OX40 agonist ivuxolimab in advanced cancers. Using immunoSEQ multiplex PCR, the repertoire was profiled, and TCRdb retains in-frame clones only, with some absent. The repertoire holds 78,000 or so clones, with about 92% as singletons. Here the sequenced sample was CD4+ or CD8+ T cells sorted from blood, taken in a trial of the OX40 agonist ivuxolimab. Receptor source: an adult with an advanced solid tumor such as melanoma, head and neck, liver or kidney cancer. The CDR3 runs from the conserved cysteine through the conserved F or W. The D gene is left open where the match is weak.

cdr3_nt | cdr3_aa | j_call | d_call | v_call
TGTGCTAGTGGTTTGTTCTCGACTTCTCAGGGTGAAAAACTGTTTTTT | CASGLFSTSQGEKLFF | TRBJ1-4 | NA | TRBV12-5
TGCGCCAGCAGGCTCGCTCAGGGGAGCAACGAGCAGTACTTC | CASRLAQGSNEQYF | TRBJ2-7 | NA | TRBV4-3
TGCGCCAGCAGTCCTAACGTGGGGCCGCCTTTGTCCTACGAGCAGTACTTC | CASSPNVGPPLSYEQYF | TRBJ2-7 | NA | TRBV23-1
TGTGCCAGCAGCTTACCCGGGGGCGATGAGCAGTTCTTC | CASSLPGGDEQFF | TRBJ2-1 | NA | TRBV11-3
TGTGCCAGCAGCCTTCTCGGACGGACATCCTACGAGCAGTACTTC | CASSLLGRTSYEQYF | TRBJ2-7 | NA | TRBV27
TGTGCCAGCAGTGAATTCGAGTGGGGCACAGATACGCAGTATTTT | CASSEFEWGTDTQYF | TRBJ2-3 | NA | TRBV2
TGTGCCAGCAGCCTGATAGACTACGAGCAGTACTTC | CASSLIDYEQYF | TRBJ2-7 | NA | TRBV28
TGTGCCAGTAGTCCACCCGGGACAGGGCGTAAACCAAATGAGCAGTTCTTC | CASSPPGTGRKPNEQFF | TRBJ2-1 | TRBD1 | TRBV19
TGCGCCAGCAGCCAAGAACAGACGGCGGACACCATATATTTT | CASSQEQTADTIYF | TRBJ1-3 | NA | TRBV4-1
TGTGCCTGGAGGGAAGTAGAGGGAACGCAGTATTTT | CAWREVEGTQYF | TRBJ2-3 | NA | TRBV30
TGTGCCAGCAGCCCCGGACTAGCGGGGGGCGAAATATACAATGAGCAGTTCTTC | CASSPGLAGGEIYNEQFF | TRBJ2-1 | TRBD2 | TRBV7-8
TGTGCCAGCAGGGAGGCCGGGACAGGGACGTCCTACTATGGCTACACCTTC | CASREAGTGTSYYGYTF | TRBJ1-2 | TRBD1 | TRBV5-4
TGTGCCAGCAGCAAAGACTTCCCGGAAAGGGATGGGCAGTACTTC | CASSKDFPERDGQYF | TRBJ2-7 | NA | TRBV21-1
TGTGCCAGCAGCTCAGGGGTTACTGAAGCTTTCTTT | CASSSGVTEAFF | TRBJ1-1 | NA | TRBV7-9